Listed below are T cell receptor beta chains from one sample, sequenced in a study of cytomegalovirus exposure and HLA in healthy donors. Assay used: immunoSEQ multiplex PCR; TCRdb lists only in-frame clones, some missing. The repertoire holds about 89,000 clones, with about a tenth as singletons. The sample taken for sequencing was PBMCs. These receptors all come from a man aged 45-65 years in good health and CMV-seropositive. Each CDR3 is given without its conserved first and last residue. A D gene is named only where the DNA matches it firmly.

CDR3 protein,J gene,V gene,D gene
ATGERGNTEAF,TRBJ1-1,TRBV10-3,NA
ASSSQISGANVLT,TRBJ2-6,TRBV7-3,NA
ASSYDSISTDTQY,TRBJ2-3,TRBV6-5,NA
AISDIRVQGAGQPQH,TRBJ1-5,TRBV10-3,TRBD1
ASSYGGESSYEQY,TRBJ2-7,TRBV6-5,TRBD2
ATSRDLGGADTQY,TRBJ2-3,TRBV15,TRBD2
ASSQDPSGSMTDTQY,TRBJ2-3,TRBV4-1,TRBD2
ASSFAGVNTEAF,TRBJ1-1,TRBV5-4,NA
ASSLVQGTADGETQY,TRBJ2-5,TRBV5-6,TRBD1
AWGGGGGEYYGYT,TRBJ1-2,TRBV30,NA
ASSLGVHSNQPQN,TRBJ1-5,TRBV7-9,NA
ASSLSAGGGEKLF,TRBJ1-4,TRBV27,NA
ASSYSGGDQETQY,TRBJ2-5,TRBV6-6,NA
AWVGGGVPQETQY,TRBJ2-5,TRBV30,NA
ASSPVAGVLGGAKNIQY,TRBJ2-4,TRBV4-1,TRBD2
ASSPLVTTYEQY,TRBJ2-7,TRBV2,NA
ASSDQGSEQF,TRBJ2-1,TRBV2,NA
ASSFDRGGGEQF,TRBJ2-1,TRBV5-6,TRBD1
ASSVMGGQETQY,TRBJ2-5,TRBV9,NA
ASSDGGAGEYEQY,TRBJ2-7,TRBV6-1,TRBD2
ASSLGVGQGRFDTEAF,TRBJ1-1,TRBV11-2,TRBD1
ASSLTREDNEQY,TRBJ2-7,TRBV7-6,NA
ASRSGTGSFEQY,TRBJ2-7,TRBV5-1,TRBD1
ATSRDYSGSPKF,TRBJ2-1,TRBV15,TRBD2
AISDLPGQANEKLF,TRBJ1-4,TRBV10-3,NA
ASSYRFRVGQPQH,TRBJ1-5,TRBV6-5,NA
SVASVGGSDTQY,TRBJ2-3,TRBV29-1,NA
ASSLAASGREF,TRBJ2-1,TRBV7-2,TRBD2